This entry features one TCR beta chain sequence. Its target is not known. The data were taken from a study of T cell responses to AZD1222 COVID-19 vaccine. Broader study findings: Among the donors, most were white British and more were female, and clonal diversity was possibly underestimated. Only after the peak T cell response were repertoires sampled.

The repertoire was sequenced with immunoSEQ multiplex PCR; TCRdb's copy has only in-frame clones and lacks some. The profile shows more than 80,000 clones, 75% to 90% of them singletons. The TCR comes from an adult who received the AZD1222 COVID-19 vaccine. Material: peripheral blood, obtained 28 days after the second AZD1222 dose.

The CDR3: CASSLVALGAGEKLFF. The CDR3 DNA reads as TGTGCCAGCAGCTTGGTGGCTTTGGGGGCAGGCGAAAAACTGTTTTTT. The gene calls are TRBV7-9 and TRBJ1-4; D possibly corresponds to TRBD1 (6 bases). The CDR3 contains 16 residues. The V gene's germline CDR1 is SEHNR and CDR2 FQNEAQ (reference sequence). V was shortened by 3 bases and J by 8 bases, with 19 bases between the two germline ends.